One sample yielded the 10 T cell receptor beta chains listed below, sequenced in a study of molecular identifiers for immune sequencing clone quantification. One entry per CDR3 protein results from TCRdb running MiXCR on the PCR reads. Of under 600,000 distinct CDR3 sequences detected, around 23% appear once; the ten largest clones hold under 0.8%. Material for sequencing was naive CD8+ T cells from blood, with Jurkat cell RNA spiked in. This sample's subset: FACS-sorted CD8+CD4-CCR7+CD45RA+ naive T cells. The receptors shown here come from a human donor in good health. Some libraries in this study had Jurkat cell RNA spiked in.

This chain links TRBV6-1 with TRBJ1-2; D is possibly TRBD1 (6 bases). CDR1 is MNHNS, CDR2 SASEGT, per germline. V was cut by 7 bases and J by 4 bases, with 19 bases left in between. The CDR3 sequence is 15 residues long. CDR3 region: CASTPWGGGPYGYTF. The CDR3 bases are TGTGCCAGCACTCCCTGGGGCGGGGGGCCCTATGGCTACACCTTC.

This clonotype was seen a handful of times. This rearrangement joins TRBV28 to TRBJ2-3; perhaps TRBD2 as D (7 bases). V lost 3 bases and J lost 4, with 14 bases in between. This CDR3 has 15 residues. Germline V CDR1 and CDR2: MDHEN, SYDVKM. In DNA form, the CDR3 reads TGTGCCAGCAGTTTGCACAGGGCGGGAGCAGATACGCAGTATTTT. Protein product: CASSLHRAGADTQYF. The whole variable domain, filled in from reference TRBV28 and TRBJ2-3, reads DVKVTQSSRYLVKRTGEKVFLECVQDMDHENMFWYRQDPGLGLRLIYFSYDVKMKEKGDIPEGYSVSREKKERFSLILESASTNQTSMYLCASSLHRAGADTQYFGPGTRLTVL.

This clonotype has only a few counts. This chain connects TRBV4-1 to TRBJ2-3, with 8 bases matching TRBD1. J was trimmed by 3 bases and V by 3 bases; bases with no gene match: 2. The CDR3 covers 14 residues. Germline CDR1 and CDR2: MGHRA and YSYEKL. The CDR3 is CASSQWTGTDTQYF. CDR3 coding DNA: TGCGCCAGCAGCCAGTGGACAGGGACAGATACGCAGTATTTT.

Remarks on this clonotype: The junction departs from the called germline gene at one end, perhaps through a read error. The rearrangement uses TRBV11-2 and TRBJ2-5; D may be TRBD2 (6 bases). CDR1 is SGHAT, CDR2 FQNNGV, per germline. CDR3 length: 14 residues. The DNA for the CDR3 is TGTGCCAGCAGCTTTTCGGGAGCGAGTGAGACCCGGTACTTC. Translated: CASSFSGASETRYF.

This chain joins TRBV10-3 and TRBJ1-3, with a tentative D call TRBD1 (6 bases). The germline gives CDR1 ENHRY, CDR2 SYGVKD. This CDR3 spans 17 amino acids. Trimming cost V 6 bases and J 0 bases, with 18 bases left between them. The CDR3 here is CAIRGGDTTSSGNTIYF. The CDR3 DNA follows: TGTGCCATCAGGGGGGGGGACACCACCTCCTCTGGAAACACCATATATTTT.

This clonotype has ten or more counts. The V call is TRBV6-2 or TRBV6-3, the J call TRBJ2-3; D not certain. V dropped 1 base and J dropped 2 bases, with 7 bases sitting between them. Looked up from germline, CDR1 is MNHEY and CDR2 is SVGEGT. The CDR3 covers 14 residues. CDR3 sequence (DNA): TGTGCCAGCAGTTACTTGTCCGCCACAGATACGCAGTATTTT. Its protein product is CASSYLSATDTQYF.

The table lists this clonotype with a few counts. V usage is TRBV5-6 and J usage is TRBJ1-5, with 7 bases fitting TRBD1. The CDR3 has 19 residues. Germline V gives CDR1 SGHDT, CDR2 YYEEEE. Trimming at V came to 3 bases and at J to 0 bases, leaving 15 bases not matched to a gene. This CDR3 reads CASSSTASRTGYSNQPQHF. The CDR3 region has the DNA TGTGCCAGCAGCTCCACCGCCTCCCGGACAGGTTATAGCAATCAGCCCCAGCATTTT.

This clonotype was observed many times. This rearrangement joins TRBV7-2 to TRBJ1-5; TRBD1 matches at 9 bases. CDR3 length: 15 residues. The germline V gene encodes CDR1 SGHTA and CDR2 FQGNSA. Losses at the gene ends were 5 bases for V and 3 bases for J; bases not matched to a gene: 5. CDR3 sequence reads: CASSAWTGANQPQHF. Written as DNA, the CDR3 is TGTGCCAGCAGCGCGTGGACAGGGGCCAATCAGCCCCAGCATTTT.

This clonotype was observed a handful of times. The genes are TRBV4-1 and TRBJ2-7; D tentatively fits TRBD1 or TRBD2 (6 bases each). Germline CDR1 MGHRA, CDR2 YSYEKL. This CDR3 region has 15 residues. V gave up 4 bases and J gave up 3 bases, with 16 bases separating them. CDR3 coding DNA: TGCGCCAGCAGCCCGCGGGAAAGGGGGGACTACGAGCAGTACTTC. Protein sequence: CASSPRERGDYEQYF.

This rearrangement joins TRBV12-3 or TRBV12-4 to TRBJ2-3; 7 bases are shared with TRBD1. Trimming took 6 bases from V and 5 from J; bases not matched to a gene: 20. CDR3 length: 18 residues. The CDR3: CASSEPDTLTGSLDTQYF. The CDR3 nucleotides read TGTGCCAGCAGCGAACCAGATACCCTGACAGGGAGCCTAGATACGCAGTATTTT.